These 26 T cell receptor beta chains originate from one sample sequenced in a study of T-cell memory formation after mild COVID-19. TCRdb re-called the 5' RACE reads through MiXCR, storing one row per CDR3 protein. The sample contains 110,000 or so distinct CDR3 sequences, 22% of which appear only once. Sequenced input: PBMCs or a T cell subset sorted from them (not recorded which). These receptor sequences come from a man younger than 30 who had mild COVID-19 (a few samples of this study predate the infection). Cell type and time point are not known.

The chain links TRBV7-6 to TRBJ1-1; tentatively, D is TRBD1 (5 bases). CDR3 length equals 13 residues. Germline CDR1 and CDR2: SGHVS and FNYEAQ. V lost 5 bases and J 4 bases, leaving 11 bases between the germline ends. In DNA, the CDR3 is TGTGCCAGCAGCCATTCGGGGGGCACTGAAGCTTTCTTT. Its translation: CASSHSGGTEAFF. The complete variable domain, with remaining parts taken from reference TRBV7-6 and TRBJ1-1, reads GAGVSQSPRYKVTKRGQDVALRCDPISGHVSLYWYRQALGQGPEFLTYFNYEAQQDKSGLPNDRFSAERPEGSISTLTIQRTEQRDSAMYRCASSHSGGTEAFFGQGTRLTVV.

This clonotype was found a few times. Here the CDR3 reads CASSGTGDANEQFF. The CDR3, as DNA: TGTGCCAGCAGCGGGACAGGGGATGCCAATGAGCAGTTCTTC. The gene calls are TRBV2 and TRBJ2-1; 10 bases agree with TRBD1. The CDR3 totals 14 residues. The ends lost 6 bases at V and 6 bases at J; junction bases unmatched: 5. From germline, CDR1 is SNHLY and CDR2 FYNNEI.

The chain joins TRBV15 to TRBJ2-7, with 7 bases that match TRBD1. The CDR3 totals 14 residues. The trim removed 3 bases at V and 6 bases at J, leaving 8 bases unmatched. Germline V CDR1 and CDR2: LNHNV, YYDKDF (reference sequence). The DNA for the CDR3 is TGTGCCACCAGCAGGACAGGGAGTTTTGGCGAGCAGTACGTC. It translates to CATSRTGSFGEQYV.

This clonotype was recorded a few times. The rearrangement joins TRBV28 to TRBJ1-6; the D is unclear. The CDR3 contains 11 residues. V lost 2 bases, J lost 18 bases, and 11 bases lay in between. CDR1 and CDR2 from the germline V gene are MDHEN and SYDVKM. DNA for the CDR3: TGTGCCAGCAGTTTAGGGCAGTCATGCCACTTT. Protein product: CASSLGQSCHF.

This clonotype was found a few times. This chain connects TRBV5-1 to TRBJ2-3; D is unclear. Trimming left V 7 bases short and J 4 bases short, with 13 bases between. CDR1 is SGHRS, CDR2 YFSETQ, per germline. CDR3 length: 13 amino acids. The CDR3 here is CASAELGPDTQYF. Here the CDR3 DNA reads TGCGCCAGCGCGGAGTTGGGCCCAGATACGCAGTATTTT.

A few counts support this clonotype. The CDR3 sequence: CASSSSSNQPQHF. The CDR3 DNA follows: TGTGCCAGCAGCTCAAGTAGCAATCAGCCCCAGCATTTT. The rearrangement links TRBV7-9 to TRBJ1-5; D gene unclear. Germline assignment: CDR1 SEHNR and CDR2 FQNEAQ (reference sequence). Trimming removed 4 bases from V and 0 bases from J, with 4 bases in between. The CDR3 sequence is 13 residues long. Using reference TRBV7-9 and TRBJ1-5 for the parts outside the CDR3, the full variable domain is DTGVSQNPRHKITKRGQNVTFRCDPISEHNRLYWYRQTLGQGPEFLTYFQNEAQLEKSRLLSDRFSAERPKGSFSTLEIQRTEQGDSAMYLCASSSSSNQPQHFGDGTRLSIL.

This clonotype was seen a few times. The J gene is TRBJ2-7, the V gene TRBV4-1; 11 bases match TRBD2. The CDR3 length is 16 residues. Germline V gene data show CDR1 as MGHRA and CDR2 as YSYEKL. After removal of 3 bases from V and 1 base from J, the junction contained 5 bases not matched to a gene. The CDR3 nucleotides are TGCGCCAGCAGCCAGGTAGGACTAGCGGGTTCCTACGAGCAGTACTTC. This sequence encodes CASSQVGLAGSYEQYF.

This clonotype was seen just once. CDR3: CSAGSASPLHF. The DNA for the CDR3 is TGCAGTGCGGGAAGCGCATCACCCCTCCACTTT. V gene TRBV20-1 combines with J gene TRBJ1-6; D remains ambiguous. The CDR3 is 11 amino acids. V was clipped by 6 bases and J by 10 bases, with 10 bases between them. From germline, CDR1 is DFQATT and CDR2 SNEGSKA (reference sequence).

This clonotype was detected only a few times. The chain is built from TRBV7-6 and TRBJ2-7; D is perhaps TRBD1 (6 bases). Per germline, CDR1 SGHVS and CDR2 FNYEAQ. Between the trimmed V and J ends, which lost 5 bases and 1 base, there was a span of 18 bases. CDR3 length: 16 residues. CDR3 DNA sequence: TGTGCCAGCAGCCTACCTCCAGGGGAGAAATCCTACGAGCAGTACTTC. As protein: CASSLPPGEKSYEQYF.

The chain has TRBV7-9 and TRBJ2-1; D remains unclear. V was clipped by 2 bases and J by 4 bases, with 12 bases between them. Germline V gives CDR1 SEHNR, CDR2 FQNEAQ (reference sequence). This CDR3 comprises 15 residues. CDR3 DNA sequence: TGTGCCAGCAGCTTACAAGGTGACGGATACAATGAGCAGTTCTTC. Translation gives CASSLQGDGYNEQFF.

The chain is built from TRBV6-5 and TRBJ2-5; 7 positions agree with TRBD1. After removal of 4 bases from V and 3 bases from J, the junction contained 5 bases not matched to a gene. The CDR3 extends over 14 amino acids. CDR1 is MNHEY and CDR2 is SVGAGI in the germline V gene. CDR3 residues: CASSFGQEEETQYF. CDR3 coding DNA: TGTGCCAGCAGTTTCGGACAGGAAGAAGAGACCCAGTACTTC.

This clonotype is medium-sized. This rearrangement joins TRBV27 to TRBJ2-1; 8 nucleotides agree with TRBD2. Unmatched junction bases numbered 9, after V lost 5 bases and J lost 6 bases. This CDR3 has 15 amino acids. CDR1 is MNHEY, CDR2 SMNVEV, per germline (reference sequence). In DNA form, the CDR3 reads TGTGCCAGCAGTCTAAGCGGGGGCCCAGCCAATGAGCAGTTCTTC. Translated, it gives CASSLSGGPANEQFF.

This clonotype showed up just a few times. CDR3 residues: CASSSIEAGGKNIQYF. CDR3 nucleotide sequence: TGTGCCAGCAGCTCTATTGAGGCCGGGGGCAAAAACATTCAGTACTTC. This chain joins TRBV7-9 and TRBJ2-4; possibly TRBD2 for D (6 bases). Germline assignment: CDR1 SEHNR and CDR2 FQNEAQ (reference sequence). The CDR3 consists of 16 residues. V was shortened by 4 bases and J by 3 bases, with 16 bases between the two germline ends.

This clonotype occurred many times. CDR3 sequence: CASSSPMETQYF. As DNA, the CDR3 is TGTGCCAGCAGTTCACCAATGGAGACCCAGTACTTC. The J gene is TRBJ2-5, the V gene TRBV6-5, with no clear D. Germline CDR1 and CDR2: MNHEY and SVGAGI. The length of the CDR3 is 12 residues. Trimming removed 4 bases at V and 5 bases at J, with 8 bases between.

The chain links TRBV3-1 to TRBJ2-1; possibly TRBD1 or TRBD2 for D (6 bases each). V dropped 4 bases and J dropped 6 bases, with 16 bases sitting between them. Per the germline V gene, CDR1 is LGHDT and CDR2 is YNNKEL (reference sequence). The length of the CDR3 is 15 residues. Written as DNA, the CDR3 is TGTGCCAGCAGCCGCCCAACTGGGGGGCGCAATGAGCAGTTCTTC. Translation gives CASSRPTGGRNEQFF.

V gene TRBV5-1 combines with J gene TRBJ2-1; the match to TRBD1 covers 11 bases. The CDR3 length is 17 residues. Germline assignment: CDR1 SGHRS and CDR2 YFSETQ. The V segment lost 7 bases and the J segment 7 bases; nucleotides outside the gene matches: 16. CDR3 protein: CASGKRRGQGAFNEQFF. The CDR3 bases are TGCGCCAGCGGCAAACGACGTGGACAGGGGGCTTTTAATGAGCAGTTCTTC. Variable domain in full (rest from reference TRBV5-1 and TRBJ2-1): KAGVTQTPRYLIKTRGQQVTLSCSPISGHRSVSWYQQTPGQGLQFLFEYFSETQRNKGNFPGRFSGRQFSNSRSEMNVSTLELGDSALYLCASGKRRGQGAFNEQFFGPGTRLTVL.

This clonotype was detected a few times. CDR3 coding DNA: TGTGCCAGCAGTTTTTTAGTCGATCAGCCCGGGGAGCTGTTTTTT. It encodes CASSFLVDQPGELFF. The V call is TRBV28, the J call TRBJ2-2; D ambiguous. Per germline, CDR1 MDHEN and CDR2 SYDVKM. This CDR3 contains 15 residues. V lost 3 bases to trimming and J lost 6 bases, with 14 bases between them.

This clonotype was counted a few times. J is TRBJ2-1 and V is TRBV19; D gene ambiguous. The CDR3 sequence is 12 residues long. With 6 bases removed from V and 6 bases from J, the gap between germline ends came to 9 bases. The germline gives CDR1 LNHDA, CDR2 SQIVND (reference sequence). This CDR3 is CASSPSINEQFF. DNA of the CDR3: TGTGCCAGTAGCCCTTCCATCAATGAGCAGTTCTTC.

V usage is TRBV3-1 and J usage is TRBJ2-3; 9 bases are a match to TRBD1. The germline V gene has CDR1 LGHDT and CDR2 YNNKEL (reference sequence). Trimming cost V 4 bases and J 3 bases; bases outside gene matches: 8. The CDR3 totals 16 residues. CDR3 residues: CASSPAGDRVTDTQYF. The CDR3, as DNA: TGTGCCAGCAGCCCCGCCGGGGACAGGGTAACAGATACGCAGTATTTT.

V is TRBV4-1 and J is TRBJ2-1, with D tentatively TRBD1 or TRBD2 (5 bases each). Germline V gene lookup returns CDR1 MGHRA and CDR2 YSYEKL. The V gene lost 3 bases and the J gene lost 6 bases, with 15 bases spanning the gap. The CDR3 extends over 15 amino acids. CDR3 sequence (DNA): TGCGCCAGCAGCCAGAGGGATAGTGGGGGCAATGAGCAGTTCTTC. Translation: CASSQRDSGGNEQFF.

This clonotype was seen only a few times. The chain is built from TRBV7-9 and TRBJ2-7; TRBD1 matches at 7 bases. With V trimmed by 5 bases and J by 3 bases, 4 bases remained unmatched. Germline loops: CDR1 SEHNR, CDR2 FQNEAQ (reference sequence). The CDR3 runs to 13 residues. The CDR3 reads CASSRRDSYEQYF. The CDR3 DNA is TGTGCCAGCAGCCGCCGGGACAGCTACGAGCAGTACTTC.

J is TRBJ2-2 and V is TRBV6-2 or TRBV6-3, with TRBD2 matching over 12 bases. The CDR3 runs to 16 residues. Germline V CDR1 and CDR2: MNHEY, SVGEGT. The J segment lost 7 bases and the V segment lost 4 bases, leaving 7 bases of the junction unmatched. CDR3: CASSSSGGASHGELFF. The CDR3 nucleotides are TGTGCCAGCAGTTCTAGCGGGGGGGCTTCCCACGGGGAGCTGTTTTTT.

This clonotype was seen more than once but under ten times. In DNA, the CDR3 is TGCAGTGCTACTCCATCTGGCACAGATACGCAGTATTTT. Its translation is CSATPSGTDTQYF. The chain couples TRBV20-1 to TRBJ2-3; no definite D call. The germline V gene has CDR1 DFQATT and CDR2 SNEGSKA (reference sequence). This CDR3 contains 13 residues. Trimming removed 4 bases from V and 1 base from J, with 9 bases in between.

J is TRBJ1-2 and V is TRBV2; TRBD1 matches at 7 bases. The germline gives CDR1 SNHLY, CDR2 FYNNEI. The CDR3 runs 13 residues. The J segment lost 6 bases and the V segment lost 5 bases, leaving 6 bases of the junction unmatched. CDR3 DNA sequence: TGTGCCAGCAGTCCCAGTGACAGGGATGGCTACACCTTC. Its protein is CASSPSDRDGYTF.

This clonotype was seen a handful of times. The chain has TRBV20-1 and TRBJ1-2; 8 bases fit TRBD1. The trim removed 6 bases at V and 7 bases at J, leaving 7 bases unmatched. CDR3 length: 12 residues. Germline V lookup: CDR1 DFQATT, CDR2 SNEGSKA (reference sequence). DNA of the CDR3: TGCAGTGCCCCGGACAGGGTCGGTGGCTACACCTTC. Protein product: CSAPDRVGGYTF.

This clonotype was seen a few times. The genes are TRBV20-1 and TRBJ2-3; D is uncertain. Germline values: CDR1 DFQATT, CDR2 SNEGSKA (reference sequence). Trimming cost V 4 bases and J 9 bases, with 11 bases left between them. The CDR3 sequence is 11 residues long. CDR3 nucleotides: TGCAGTGCTAAGCCTGCTGGGACGCAGTATTTT. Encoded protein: CSAKPAGTQYF.